This is a list of T cell receptor beta chains from one sample in a study of blood T cells in healthy people across ages. TCRdb re-derived calls from the 5' RACE reads in MiXCR, one entry per CDR3 protein. The data contain hundreds of thousands of distinct CDR3 sequences, more than 20% of them singletons. The data were also submitted as part of a second study, on T cells of mothers and their children.

Sequenced: blood. The receptor source for this set is a boy aged 10-17 years in good health. CDR3s include the opening cysteine and the closing phenylalanine or tryptophan. The D gene is left open where the match is weak.

j_gene: TRBJ2-5
d_gene: TRBD1
v_gene: TRBV5-1
CDR3aa: CASSLGETGGRETQYF

j_gene: TRBJ2-1
d_gene: TRBD1
v_gene: TRBV4-2
CDR3aa: CASSQAGTGFYNEQFF

j_gene: TRBJ1-6
d_gene: NA
v_gene: TRBV20-1
CDR3aa: CSAGWAPPLHF

j_gene: TRBJ2-3
d_gene: NA
v_gene: TRBV20-1
CDR3aa: CSAPQMGHTQYF

j_gene: TRBJ2-6
d_gene: NA
v_gene: TRBV20-1
CDR3aa: CSARQGKANVLTF

j_gene: NA
d_gene: TRBD2
v_gene: TRBV28
CDR3aa: CASSSTLAGVEYEQFF

j_gene: TRBJ2-5
d_gene: TRBD2
v_gene: TRBV9
CDR3aa: CASSESAGVAETQYF

j_gene: TRBJ2-1
d_gene: TRBD1
v_gene: TRBV28
CDR3aa: CASSLVSGQGVYNEQFF

j_gene: TRBJ2-5
d_gene: NA
v_gene: TRBV9
CDR3aa: CASSPRLDQETQYF

j_gene: TRBJ2-5
d_gene: NA
v_gene: TRBV11-2
CDR3aa: CASAGYGEETQYF

j_gene: TRBJ2-1
d_gene: NA
v_gene: TRBV2
CDR3aa: CASRPDSLAEQFF

j_gene: TRBJ2-5
d_gene: TRBD1
v_gene: TRBV7-3
CDR3aa: CASSPGQAGETQYF

j_gene: TRBJ2-1
d_gene: TRBD1
v_gene: TRBV5-1
CDR3aa: CASSVLGQQLYNEQFF

j_gene: TRBJ2-7
d_gene: NA
v_gene: TRBV3-1
CDR3aa: CASSQDGAAYEQYF

j_gene: TRBJ1-1
d_gene: TRBD1
v_gene: TRBV6-2/TRBV6-3
CDR3aa: CASSSPQRDSTEAFF

j_gene: TRBJ2-7
d_gene: TRBD2
v_gene: TRBV7-3
CDR3aa: CASSLLLGEGYEQYF

j_gene: TRBJ2-6
d_gene: NA
v_gene: TRBV10-3
CDR3aa: CAISPGANVLTF

j_gene: NA
d_gene: NA
v_gene: TRBV11-1
CDR3aa: CASSMGEEYEQYF

j_gene: TRBJ2-2
d_gene: NA
v_gene: TRBV7-3
CDR3aa: CASSLYDANTGELFF

j_gene: TRBJ2-5
d_gene: NA
v_gene: TRBV29-1
CDR3aa: CSMVGVETQYF

j_gene: TRBJ2-7
d_gene: TRBD1
v_gene: TRBV29-1
CDR3aa: CSDPWGQGYEQYF

j_gene: TRBJ2-6
d_gene: NA
v_gene: TRBV3-1
CDR3aa: CASSQHGGSGANVLTF

j_gene: TRBJ1-1
d_gene: TRBD1
v_gene: TRBV6-1
CDR3aa: CASRETGTGSSGNTEAFF

j_gene: TRBJ2-3
d_gene: NA
v_gene: TRBV27
CDR3aa: CASSFDGGQSADTQYF

j_gene: TRBJ2-3
d_gene: TRBD1
v_gene: TRBV4-3
CDR3aa: CASSQEDRGTDTQYF

j_gene: TRBJ2-3
d_gene: TRBD2
v_gene: TRBV13
CDR3aa: CASSDSGETDTQYF

j_gene: TRBJ2-5
d_gene: TRBD2
v_gene: TRBV14
CDR3aa: CASSQSAGAQETQYF

j_gene: TRBJ2-7
d_gene: TRBD2
v_gene: TRBV9
CDR3aa: CASSVGLSGGSSYEQYF

j_gene: TRBJ2-1
d_gene: TRBD2
v_gene: TRBV2
CDR3aa: CASSATSGSAEQFF

j_gene: TRBJ1-2
d_gene: TRBD1
v_gene: TRBV4-3
CDR3aa: CASSPGTGDIIYGYTF

j_gene: NA
d_gene: NA
v_gene: TRBV2
CDR3aa: CASRNTRAPHDEQFF

j_gene: TRBJ2-1
d_gene: NA
v_gene: TRBV7-3
CDR3aa: CASRLDSASNEQFF

j_gene: TRBJ2-1
d_gene: NA
v_gene: TRBV18
CDR3aa: CASSPTGTGAIANEQFF

j_gene: TRBJ2-7
d_gene: TRBD1
v_gene: TRBV5-5
CDR3aa: CASSSDRRTGKTYEQYF

j_gene: TRBJ2-6
d_gene: TRBD2
v_gene: TRBV12-3/TRBV12-4
CDR3aa: CASSLTAGGISGANVLTF

j_gene: TRBJ2-7
d_gene: NA
v_gene: TRBV7-2
CDR3aa: CASSWGLGEYEQYF

j_gene: TRBJ1-5
d_gene: TRBD1
v_gene: TRBV7-2
CDR3aa: CASSLGQGSLGANQPQHF

j_gene: TRBJ2-3
d_gene: NA
v_gene: TRBV12-3/TRBV12-4
CDR3aa: CASTDPTSFSTDTQYF

j_gene: NA
d_gene: TRBD2
v_gene: TRBV7-6
CDR3aa: CASSLAPPTSGADEQFF

j_gene: TRBJ2-5
d_gene: TRBD2
v_gene: TRBV5-1
CDR3aa: CASSYGTSDEETQYF

j_gene: TRBJ2-3
d_gene: NA
v_gene: TRBV20-1
CDR3aa: CSARDPGGITDTQYF

j_gene: TRBJ2-1
d_gene: NA
v_gene: TRBV4-1
CDR3aa: CASSQVGYSYNEQFF

j_gene: TRBJ1-2
d_gene: NA
v_gene: TRBV2
CDR3aa: CASRDGDGYTF

j_gene: TRBJ2-1
d_gene: TRBD2
v_gene: TRBV29-1
CDR3aa: CSVEKYQREDNEQFF

j_gene: TRBJ2-7
d_gene: NA
v_gene: TRBV4-1
CDR3aa: CASSQEPTYEQYF

j_gene: TRBJ1-4
d_gene: NA
v_gene: TRBV11-2
CDR3aa: CASSLPGAGEKLFF

j_gene: TRBJ2-1
d_gene: NA
v_gene: TRBV11-2
CDR3aa: CASSLGGIYNEQFF

j_gene: NA
d_gene: NA
v_gene: TRBV10-3
CDR3aa: CAISDWDYNEQFF

j_gene: TRBJ2-3
d_gene: TRBD1
v_gene: TRBV2
CDR3aa: CASNQGAYSTDTQYF